The clone carrying this T cell receptor (beta chain) was observed many times. Then a second PCR, running roughly 7 to 11 cycles, was carried out with a sample-barcoded 5' primer and a J-beta primer mix. TCRdb reprocessed the 5' RACE reads via MiXCR and lists one record per CDR3 protein. The sample carries 1.2 million to 1.5 million distinct CDR3 sequences, 40% to 50% recorded once. The data were taken from a study of blood T cells in healthy people across ages. The CDR3 has 12 residues. The V gene lost 6 bases and the J gene lost 2 bases, with 10 bases spanning the gap. Germline loops: CDR1 DFQATT, CDR2 SNEGSKA (reference sequence).

The V call is TRBV20-1, the J call TRBJ2-5; weak D call: TRBD1 (6 bases). The sample consisted of blood. The origin of this receptor is a woman aged 18-29 years in good health. In DNA form, the CDR3 reads TGCAGTGCAATGACAGGACAAGAGACCCAGTACTTC. It specifies CSAMTGQETQYF.